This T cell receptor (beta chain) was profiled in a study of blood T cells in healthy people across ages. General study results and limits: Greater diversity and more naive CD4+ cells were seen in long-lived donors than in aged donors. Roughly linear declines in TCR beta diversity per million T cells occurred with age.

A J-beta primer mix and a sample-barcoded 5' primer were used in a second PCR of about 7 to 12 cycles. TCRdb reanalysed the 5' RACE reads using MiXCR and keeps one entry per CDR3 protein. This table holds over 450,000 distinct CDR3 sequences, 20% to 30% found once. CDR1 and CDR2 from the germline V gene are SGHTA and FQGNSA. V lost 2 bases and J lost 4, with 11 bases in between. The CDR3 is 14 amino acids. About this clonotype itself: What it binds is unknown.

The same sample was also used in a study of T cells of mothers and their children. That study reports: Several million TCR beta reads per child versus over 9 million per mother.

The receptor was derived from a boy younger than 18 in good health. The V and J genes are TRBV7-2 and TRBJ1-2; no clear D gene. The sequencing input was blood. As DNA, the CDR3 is TGTGCCAGCAGCTTAACTCGGGATTCCTATGGCTACACCTTC. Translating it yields CASSLTRDSYGYTF.